Described below is a single TCR beta chain sequence and its context. Germline V gene lookup returns CDR1 SGHRS and CDR2 YFSETQ. CDR3 length equals 15 residues. Trimming removed 2 bases at V and 3 bases at J, with 15 bases between. Investigators reverse transcribed all isolated RNA, so they sequenced expressed TCRB transcripts. Sequenced by immunoSEQ multiplex PCR; TCRdb stores in-frame clones only, minus some. The sample lists 850,000 to 900,000 clones, 17% occurring once. This record comes from a study of beta chain features in type 1 diabetes. This receptor was obtained from a woman aged 18-35 years in good health. This chain joins TRBV5-1 and TRBJ2-7; D possibly corresponds to TRBD1 (6 bases). Sequenced: naive CD4+ T cells from blood. The chain's CDR3 is CASSFLPGQNYEQYF. The CDR3 region has the DNA TGCGCCAGCAGCTTCCTTCCGGGACAAAACTACGAGCAGTACTTC.